The source of this TCR beta chain is a study of blood T cell repertoires in COVID-19. At the level of the study: T cells, B-cell-depleted T cells, or PBMCs supplied cDNA or gDNA.

Unmatched junction bases numbered 11, after V lost 0 bases and J lost 16 bases. Per the germline V gene, CDR1 is MNHEY and CDR2 is SVGAGI. The CDR3 runs 14 residues. Those enrolled, adults aged 18 to 89 years, came from some 25 US areas. Grouping used clinical history reported by participants in a survey and questionnaire. What the recovered Cohort 3 donors had was two negative PCRs, clearance, or symptom resolution. Measured with immunoSEQ multiplex PCR; TCRdb has only the in-frame clones, and not every one. The repertoire holds under 200,000 clones, with about 80% as singletons. The specimen sequenced was PBMCs or T cells enriched from blood (not recorded which). The V and J genes are TRBV6-5 and TRBJ2-1, with 8 bases fitting TRBD2. The clonotype originates from a man in his fifties who had recovered from COVID-19. In DNA form, the CDR3 reads TGTGCCAGCAGTTACTCGGGGGGAAGCGGGAGAGTCTTCTTC. Translated: CASSYSGGSGRVFF.